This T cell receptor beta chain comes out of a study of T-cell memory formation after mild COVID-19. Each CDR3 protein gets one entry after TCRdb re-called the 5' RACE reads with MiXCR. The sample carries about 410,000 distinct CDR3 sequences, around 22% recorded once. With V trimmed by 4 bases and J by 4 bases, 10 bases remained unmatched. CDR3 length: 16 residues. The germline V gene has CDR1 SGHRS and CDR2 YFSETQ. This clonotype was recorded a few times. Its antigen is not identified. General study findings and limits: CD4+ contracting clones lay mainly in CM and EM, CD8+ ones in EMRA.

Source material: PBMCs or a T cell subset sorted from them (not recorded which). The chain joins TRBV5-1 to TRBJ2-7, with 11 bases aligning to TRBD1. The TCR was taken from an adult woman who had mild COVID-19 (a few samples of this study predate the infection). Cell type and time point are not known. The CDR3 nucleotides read TGCGCCAGCAGCGCCCCCCGGGACAGGGGGACATACGAGCAGTACTTC. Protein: CASSAPRDRGTYEQYF.